This is a list of T cell receptor beta chains from one sample in a study of T cells in Graves' hyperthyroidism and ophthalmopathy. From the multiplex PCR reads, TCRdb called clonotypes with MiXCR, one entry per CDR3 protein. The sample lists 450,000 to 600,000 distinct CDR3 sequences, around 15% seen once, with approximately 13% in the top ten. The sequenced material came from blood. These receptors were collected from a woman in her forties with Graves' hyperthyroidism. Both conserved end residues are trimmed from each CDR3. Not every row has a clone size; where given, it reads once, few, many or a size class.

TRBV19,11,-,TRBJ2-1,VSPGLPGDEQF
TRBV28,12,-,TRBJ1-4,ASTRRDKREKLF
TRBV19,12,few,TRBJ2-1,ASTLRGSGNEQF
TRBV7-2,13,many,TRBJ2-7,ASSLESGQGYEQY
TRBV12-3/TRBV12-4,13,many,TRBJ1-1,ASSFRGAGNTEAF
TRBV2,10,many,TRBJ2-2,ASLRGAGELF
TRBV5-1,15,many,TRBJ1-1,ASSLPTGGGMNTEAF
TRBV2,11,many,TRBJ1-5,ASSGTGDQPQH
TRBV3-1,14,many,TRBJ2-3,ASSQTIDSVTDTQY
TRBV4-2,14,few,TRBJ2-2,ASSQLRSTNTGELF
TRBV29-1,13,few,TRBJ2-7,SVEGTGDSSYEQY
TRBV7-2,12,-,TRBJ1-5,ASSLVGFDQPQH
TRBV20-1,12,many,TRBJ2-3,SARALAGSDTQY
TRBV28,13,few,TRBJ2-1,ASPPLEGVMDEQF
TRBV5-8,13,many,TRBJ2-5,ASSLMGGYQETQY
TRBV20-1,15,many,TRBJ2-1,SARGYGVTSTYNEQF
TRBV4-1,13,-,TRBJ2-2,ASSQGQGFTGELF
TRBV28,12,many,TRBJ1-2,ASSYGTGLYGYT
TRBV7-8,13,many,TRBJ2-7,ASSFPGLADYEQY
TRBV28,12,many,TRBJ2-1,ASSSRGAYNEQF
TRBV28,12,-,TRBJ2-2,ASRGQGDAGELF
TRBV5-1,12,many,TRBJ2-1,ASSLLDYPNEQF
TRBV28,14,many,TRBJ1-3,ASSPRGGQRGNTIY
TRBV15,15,many,TRBJ2-2,ATSSGPDRARTGELF
TRBV2,13,many,TRBJ2-3,ASSEGGRGTDTQY
TRBV7-9,14,many,TRBJ1-1,ASSLEGGGLPATAF
TRBV2,13,many,TRBJ2-7,ASSDGGHLSYEQY
TRBV20-1,10,many,TRBJ2-3,SSGAGRDTQY
TRBV18,13,-,TRBJ2-1,ASSPRDSPYNEQF
TRBV20-1,9,-,TRBJ1-2,SASKGNGYT
TRBV3-1,13,few,TRBJ2-7,ASSRAGTSGYEQY
TRBV6-2/TRBV6-3,9,few,TRBJ1-1,ASRSATEAF
TRBV18,12,-,TRBJ2-7,ASSPRQGYHEQY
TRBV7-9,13,many,TRBJ2-1,ASSTGLAGGLEQF
TRBV24-1,17,-,TRBJ2-2,ATSDLPYSDRRNTGELF
TRBV12-3/TRBV12-4,12,few,TRBJ1-1,ASSLESSRTEAF
TRBV18,15,-,TRBJ1-3,AGSRTGGPNSGNTIY
TRBV7-9,13,many,TRBJ1-1,ASSLVGRGNTEAF
TRBV4-1,15,-,TRBJ2-1,ASSSRTSGGSYNEQF
TRBV10-2,10,-,TRBJ1-1,ASGQGATEAF
TRBV19,16,-,TRBJ2-2,ASKRVGEIWANTGELF
TRBV9,12,-,TRBJ1-6,ASSPLGTNSPLH
TRBV7-8,11,-,TRBJ2-1,ASSFKSYNEQF
TRBV24-1,12,many,TRBJ1-1,ATRLVSLNTEAF
TRBV6-1,16,many,TRBJ2-7,ASSAPGNVRDKRVEQY
TRBV5-6,13,many,TRBJ2-7,ASSLASAGSAEQY
TRBV13,16,few,TRBJ2-3,ASSSHQPSGNLQDTQY
TRBV7-2,13,-,TRBJ2-7,ASSSRTWSSYEQY
TRBV18,12,-,TRBJ1-4,ASSPGPGVEKLF
TRBV29-1,13,few,TRBJ2-7,SVGGSGQGAYEQY
TRBV12-3/TRBV12-4,16,few,TRBJ2-2,ASSITSGSTLLSGELF
TRBV6-2/TRBV6-3,17,-,TRBJ2-6,ASSYSPYKTGFGANVLT
TRBV7-2,16,many,TRBJ2-3,ASSLAEVLAGEADTQY
TRBV27,17,-,TRBJ2-1,ACSLLGLAGQSSYNEQF